This T cell receptor (beta chain) was identified in a study of OX40 agonist ivuxolimab in advanced cancers. Germline V lookup: CDR1 LNHDA, CDR2 SQIVND (reference sequence). Trimming pared 9 bases from V and 0 bases from J, leaving 9 bases between. The CDR3 runs 12 residues. Measured with immunoSEQ multiplex PCR; TCRdb has only the in-frame clones, and not every one. The repertoire holds roughly 64,000 clones, around 89% seen once, with roughly 13% in the top ten. The table lists this clone with a few counts. The chain uses TRBV19 and TRBJ2-7; D call uncertain. Sequenced material: CD4+ or CD8+ T cells sorted from blood, taken in a trial of the OX40 agonist ivuxolimab. The receptor was derived from an adult with an advanced solid tumor such as melanoma, head and neck, liver or kidney cancer. The CDR3 loop reads CASEDDSYEQYF. The CDR3 region has the DNA TGTGCCAGCGAGGACGACTCCTACGAGCAGTACTTC. The whole variable domain, remainder taken from reference TRBV19 and TRBJ2-7, is DGGITQSPKYLFRKEGQNVTLSCEQNLNHDAMYWYRQDPGQGLRLIYYSQIVNDFQKGDIAEGYSVSREKKESFPLTVTSAQKNPTAFYLCASEDDSYEQYFGPGTRLTVT.